This paragraph reports one TCR beta chain. Its antigen is currently not known. No per-base quality is available; no much larger clone lies one base away. From cysteine to phenylalanine, the CDR3 is 15 amino acids long. The kept DNA is CDR3 alone, 45 bases in frame from the first base. According to the germline V gene, CDR1 reads SNHLY and CDR2 reads FYNNEI. V trim: 6 bases; J trim: 4 bases; unmatched bases: 9. The immunoSEQ Assay, a bias-controlled multiplex PCR, was used to amplify TCRbeta CDR3 regions from genomic DNA. The authors' pipeline ran thus. The number of nucleated cells in each sample was estimated by amplification of reference gene primers within the assay. To quantify the absolute abundance of each unique TCRbeta CDR3 rearrangement, sequence reads were collapsed and filtered. For each sample, productive Simpson clonality was calculated as the square root of Simpson's diversity index across productive rearrangements. Entries here come from immuneACCESS through TCRdb and include only in-frame sequences with V and J called. Some clones fail to appear in such tables; in the studies checked, an unresolved V gene covers under half of the shortfall, and the cause of the remainder is unknown. V and J calls and clone size are those listed in that table; D and trimming were worked out from the DNA. Across this sample there are over 150,000 clones, with roughly 87% seen only once. The ten largest clones represent 2% to 2.5% of the sample.

Enrolling through a virtual design, the prospective study's participants ranged in age from roughly 18 to 90 years and lived across some 22 United States geographic areas. In the prospective study, participants were assigned to cohorts based on the clinical history participants reported in a screening survey and a study questionnaire. Recovered participants in ImmuneRACE Cohort 3 were defined by two consecutive negative NP/OP PCR tests, clearance by a healthcare professional, or resolution of symptoms. In the prospective study, whole blood, serum and a nasopharyngeal or oropharyngeal swab were collected from each participant by mobile phlebotomists. Prospective study participants could optionally give additional blood draws and questionnaires over an approximately two-month period. Before DNA extraction, blood samples from the prospective study were shipped at room temperature or frozen. The sample belongs to a study of blood T cell repertoires in COVID-19 (TCRdb year 2020). Study-level background: Samples from collaborators originated in the United States, Italy and Spain and spanned both the acute and convalescent phases of COVID-19. The material from the prospective study consisted of cDNA or gDNA derived from T cells, B-cell-depleted T cells, or PBMCs. The dataset comprised deeply sampled blood TCRbeta repertoires from subjects exposed to, actively infected with, or recovered from COVID-19. A freely available public database, intended as a resource for researchers studying the immune response to SARS-CoV-2, is where the repertoires were released. Samples were obtained from the ongoing ImmuneRACE study (first 160 participants) and from 1,254 subjects provided by 6 global collaborators. Sample metadata almost always included a de-identified subject ID, COVID-19 status, age in years and sex. HLA class I and class II types, where available, came from metadata supplied by the sample provider rather than from assay-based typing.

Overall results and qualifications from the work: The amount of clinical and demographic metadata varied by source and participant and was provided uncurated.

Here the chain combines TRBV2 and TRBJ1-5; TRBD1 matches 7 bases in the middle. The sequence was collected from a woman in her thirties who had recovered from COVID-19. Sequencing used PBMCs or T cells enriched from blood (not recorded which). The CDR3 region reads CASRGQTGINQPQHF. The DNA sequence is as follows: TGTGCCAGCAGGGGACAGACAGGGATAAATCAGCCCCAGCATTTT.